This T cell receptor (beta chain) was observed in a study of T cells in Graves' hyperthyroidism and ophthalmopathy. General study points: Expanded thyroid clonotypes (above 0.001) were mostly also found in blood.

Germline V gene lookup returns CDR1 SGHNT and CDR2 YENEEA. Trimming shortened V by 2 bases and J by 9 bases, and 11 bases separated the two germline ends. The CDR3 is made up of 14 amino acids. This clonotype appeared many times. The antigen remains undetermined. Amplification of TCR beta CDR3 regions used RNA as the template. In the first-round RT-PCR of the TCR CDR3, the HTBI primer set was used. TCRdb used MiXCR to reprocess the multiplex PCR reads, holding one entry per CDR3 protein. The repertoire holds roughly 100,000 distinct CDR3 sequences, over 45% seen once, with approximately 27% in the top ten. Diagnosis of hyperthyroidism was new in patients aged 18 to 65, and its duration was under 2 months.

The receptor's source is a middle-aged man with Graves' hyperthyroidism. Material: blood. The chain recombines TRBV11-3 with TRBJ1-6; no clear D gene. The CDR3 loop reads CASSLKAAVSPLHF. The CDR3 nucleotides read TGTGCCAGCAGCTTAAAGGCGGCGGTTTCACCCCTCCACTTT.